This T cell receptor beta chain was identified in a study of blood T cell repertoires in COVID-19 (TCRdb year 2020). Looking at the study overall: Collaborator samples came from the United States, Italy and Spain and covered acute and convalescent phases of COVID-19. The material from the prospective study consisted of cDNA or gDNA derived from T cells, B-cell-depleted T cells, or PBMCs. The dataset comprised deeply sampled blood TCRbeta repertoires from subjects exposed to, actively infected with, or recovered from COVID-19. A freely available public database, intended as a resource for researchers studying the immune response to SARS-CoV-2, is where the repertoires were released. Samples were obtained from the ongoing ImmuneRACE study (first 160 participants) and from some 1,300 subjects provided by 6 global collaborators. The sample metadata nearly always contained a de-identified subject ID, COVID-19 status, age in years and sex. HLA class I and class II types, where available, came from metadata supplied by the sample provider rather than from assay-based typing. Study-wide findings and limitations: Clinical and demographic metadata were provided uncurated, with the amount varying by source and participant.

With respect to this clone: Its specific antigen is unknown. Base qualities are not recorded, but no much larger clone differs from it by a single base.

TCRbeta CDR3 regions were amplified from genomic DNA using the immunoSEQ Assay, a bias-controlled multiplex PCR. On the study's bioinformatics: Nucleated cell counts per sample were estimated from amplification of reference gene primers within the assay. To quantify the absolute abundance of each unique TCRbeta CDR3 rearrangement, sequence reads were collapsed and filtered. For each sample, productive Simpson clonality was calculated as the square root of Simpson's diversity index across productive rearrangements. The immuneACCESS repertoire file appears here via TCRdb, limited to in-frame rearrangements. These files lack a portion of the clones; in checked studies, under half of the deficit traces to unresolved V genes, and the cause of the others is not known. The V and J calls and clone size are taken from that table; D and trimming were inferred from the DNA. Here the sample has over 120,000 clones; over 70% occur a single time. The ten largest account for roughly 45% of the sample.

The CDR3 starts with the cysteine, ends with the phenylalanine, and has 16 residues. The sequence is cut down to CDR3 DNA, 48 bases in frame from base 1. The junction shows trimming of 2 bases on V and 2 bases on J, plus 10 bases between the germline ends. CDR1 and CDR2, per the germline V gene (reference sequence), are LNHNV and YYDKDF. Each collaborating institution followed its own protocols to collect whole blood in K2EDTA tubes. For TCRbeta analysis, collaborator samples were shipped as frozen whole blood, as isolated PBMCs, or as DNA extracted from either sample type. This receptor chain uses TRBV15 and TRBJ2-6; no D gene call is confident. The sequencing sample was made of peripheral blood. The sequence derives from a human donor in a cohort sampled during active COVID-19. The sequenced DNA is TGTGCCACCAGCAGACCTGAAGTAGCTGGGGCCAACGTCCTGACTTTC. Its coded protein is CATSRPEVAGANVLTF. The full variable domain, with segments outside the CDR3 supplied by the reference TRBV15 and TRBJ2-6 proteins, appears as DAMVIQNPRYQVTQFGKPVTLSCSQTLNHNVMYWYQQKSSQAPKLLFHYYDKDFNNEADTPDNFQSRRPNTSFCFLDIRSPGLGDTAMYLCATSRPEVAGANVLTFGAGSRLTVL.